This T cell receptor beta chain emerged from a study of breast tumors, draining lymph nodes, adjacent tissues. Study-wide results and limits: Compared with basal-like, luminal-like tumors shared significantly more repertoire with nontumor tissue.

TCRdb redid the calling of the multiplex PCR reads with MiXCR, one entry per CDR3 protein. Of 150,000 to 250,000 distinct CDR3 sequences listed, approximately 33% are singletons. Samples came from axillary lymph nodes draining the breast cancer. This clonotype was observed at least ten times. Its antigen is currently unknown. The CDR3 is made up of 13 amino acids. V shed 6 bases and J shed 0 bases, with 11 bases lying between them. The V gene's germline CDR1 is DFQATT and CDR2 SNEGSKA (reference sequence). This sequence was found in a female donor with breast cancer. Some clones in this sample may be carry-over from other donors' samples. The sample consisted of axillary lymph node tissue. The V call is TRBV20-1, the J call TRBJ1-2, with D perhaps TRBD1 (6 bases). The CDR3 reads CSAGGRANYGYTF. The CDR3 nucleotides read TGCAGTGCAGGGGGAAGAGCTAACTATGGCTACACCTTC.